Given below is one T cell receptor beta chain in context. The germline V gene encodes CDR1 MGHDK and CDR2 SYGVNS. V dropped 6 bases and J dropped 1; count of bases not matched to a gene: 13. There are 18 residues in the CDR3. The data derive from a study of blood T cell repertoires in COVID-19. Source study methods: By means of reference gene primer amplification, nucleated cell counts were estimated. Generated by immunoSEQ multiplex PCR, the TCRdb table keeps only in-frame clones and is missing some. V and J calls and clone size follow that table, whereas D and trimming were derived from the DNA. Found here are around 230,000 clones, 70% to 90% of them singletons; the top ten hold more than 9%.

The TCR sequence derives from a man aged 45-65 years with COVID-19, enrolled during active disease. The chain is built from TRBV25-1 and TRBJ2-2; the match to TRBD1 covers 8 bases. Sequencing was carried out using peripheral blood. CDR3 protein: CASSLHGGRGRNTGELFF. The CDR3 region has the DNA TGTGCCAGCAGCCTCCATGGAGGCAGGGGGCGGAACACCGGGGAGCTGTTTTTT.